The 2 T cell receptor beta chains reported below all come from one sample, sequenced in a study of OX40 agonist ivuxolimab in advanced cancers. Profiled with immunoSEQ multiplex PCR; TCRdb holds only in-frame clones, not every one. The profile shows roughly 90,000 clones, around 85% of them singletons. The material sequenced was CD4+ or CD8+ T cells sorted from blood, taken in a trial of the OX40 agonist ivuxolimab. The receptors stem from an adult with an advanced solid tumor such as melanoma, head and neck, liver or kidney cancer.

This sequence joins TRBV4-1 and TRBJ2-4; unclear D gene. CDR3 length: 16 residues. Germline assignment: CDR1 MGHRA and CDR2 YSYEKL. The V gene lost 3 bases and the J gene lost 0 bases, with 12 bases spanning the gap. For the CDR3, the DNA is TGCGCCAGCAGCCACGCCCTTTTACTAGCCAAAAACATTCAGTACTTC. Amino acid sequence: CASSHALLLAKNIQYF.

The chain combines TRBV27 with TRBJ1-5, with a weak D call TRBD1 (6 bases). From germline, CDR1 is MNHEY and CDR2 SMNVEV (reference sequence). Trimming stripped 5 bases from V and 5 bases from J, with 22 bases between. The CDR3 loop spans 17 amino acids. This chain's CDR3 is CASSPHLGRGGDQPQHF. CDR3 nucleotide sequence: TGTGCCAGCAGTCCCCACTTGGGGAGGGGGGGTGATCAGCCCCAGCATTTT.